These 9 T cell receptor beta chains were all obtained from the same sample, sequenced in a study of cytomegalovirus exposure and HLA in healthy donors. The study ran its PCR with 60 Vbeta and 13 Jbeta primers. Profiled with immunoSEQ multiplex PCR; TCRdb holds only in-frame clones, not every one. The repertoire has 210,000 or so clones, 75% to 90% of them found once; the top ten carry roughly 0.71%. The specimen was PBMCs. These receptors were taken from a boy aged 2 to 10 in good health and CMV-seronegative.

The CDR3 here is CASSVDPGQGAFGDTIYF. The CDR3, as DNA: TGTGCCAGCAGCGTAGATCCGGGACAGGGGGCTTTTGGGGACACCATATATTTT. V is TRBV9 and J is TRBJ1-3; 12 nucleotides align to TRBD1. CDR1 is SGDLS and CDR2 is YYNGEE in the germline V gene. This CDR3 is 18 amino acids long. Losses at the gene ends were 0 bases for V and 8 bases for J; bases not matched to a gene: 12.

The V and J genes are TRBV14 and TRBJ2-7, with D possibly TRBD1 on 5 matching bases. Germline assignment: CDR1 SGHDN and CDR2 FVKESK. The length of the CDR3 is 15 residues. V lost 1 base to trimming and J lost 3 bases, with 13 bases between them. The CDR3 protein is CASSQASGQLYEQYF. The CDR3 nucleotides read TGTGCCAGCAGCCAAGCCTCAGGACAACTCTACGAGCAGTACTTC.

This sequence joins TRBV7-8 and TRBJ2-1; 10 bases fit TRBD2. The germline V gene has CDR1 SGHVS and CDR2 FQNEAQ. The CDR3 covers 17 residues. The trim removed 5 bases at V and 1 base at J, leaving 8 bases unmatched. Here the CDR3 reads CASSPDWTSGSYNEQFF. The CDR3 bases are TGTGCCAGCAGCCCAGACTGGACTAGCGGATCCTACAATGAGCAGTTCTTC.

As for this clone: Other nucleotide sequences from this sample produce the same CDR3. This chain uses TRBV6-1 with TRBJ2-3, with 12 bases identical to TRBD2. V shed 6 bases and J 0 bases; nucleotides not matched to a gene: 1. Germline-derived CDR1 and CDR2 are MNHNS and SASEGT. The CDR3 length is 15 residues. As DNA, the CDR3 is TGTGCCAGCAGCGGACTAGCGGGAAGCACAGATACGCAGTATTTT. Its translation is CASSGLAGSTDTQYF.

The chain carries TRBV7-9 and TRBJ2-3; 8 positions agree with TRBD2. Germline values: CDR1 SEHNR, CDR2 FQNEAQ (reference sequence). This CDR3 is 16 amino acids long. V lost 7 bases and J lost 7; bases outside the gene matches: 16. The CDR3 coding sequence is TGTGCCAGCACCTACCCGGGAGGGCCGAGGCAAAATACGCAGTATTTT. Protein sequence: CASTYPGGPRQNTQYF.

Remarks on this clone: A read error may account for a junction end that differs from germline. The DNA for the CDR3 is TGTGCTAGCAGCTTAACCACTAGCGGGAGCACAGATACGCAGTATTTT. This gives the protein CASSLTTSGSTDTQYF. The genes are TRBV7-7 and TRBJ2-3, with 9 nucleotides matching TRBD2. The CDR3 consists of 16 residues. CDR1 and CDR2 (germline): SSHAT, FNYEAQ (reference sequence).

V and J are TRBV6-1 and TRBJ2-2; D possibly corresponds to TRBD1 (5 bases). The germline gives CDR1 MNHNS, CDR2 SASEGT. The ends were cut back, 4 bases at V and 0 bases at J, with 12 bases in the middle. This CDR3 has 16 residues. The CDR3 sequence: CASSVVQVTNTGELFF. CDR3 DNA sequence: TGTGCCAGCAGTGTAGTACAGGTTACGAACACCGGGGAGCTGTTTTTT.

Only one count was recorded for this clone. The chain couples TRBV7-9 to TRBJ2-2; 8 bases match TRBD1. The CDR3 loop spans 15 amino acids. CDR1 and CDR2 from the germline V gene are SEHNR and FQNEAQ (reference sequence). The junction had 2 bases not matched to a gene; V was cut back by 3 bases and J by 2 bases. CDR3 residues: CASSFGTGNTGELFF. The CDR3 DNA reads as TGTGCCAGCAGCTTTGGGACAGGCAACACCGGGGAGCTGTTTTTT. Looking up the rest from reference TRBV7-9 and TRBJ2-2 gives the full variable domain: DTGVSQNPRHKITKRGQNVTFRCDPISEHNRLYWYRQTLGQGPEFLTYFQNEAQLEKSRLLSDRFSAERPKGSFSTLEIQRTEQGDSAMYLCASSFGTGNTGELFFGEGSRLTVL.

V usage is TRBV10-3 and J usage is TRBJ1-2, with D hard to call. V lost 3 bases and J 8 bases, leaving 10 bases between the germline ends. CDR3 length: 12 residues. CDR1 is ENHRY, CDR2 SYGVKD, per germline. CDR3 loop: CAISDIGGGYTF. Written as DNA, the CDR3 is TGTGCCATCAGTGATATTGGAGGCGGCTACACCTTC.